The clone carrying this T cell receptor (beta chain) was counted between two and nine times. Its cognate antigen is unknown. Data came from immunoSEQ multiplex PCR; TCRdb stores just in-frame clones and leaves some out. The table records fewer than 200,000 clones, around 90% of them present only once. Time point: blood 4 weeks post-SBRT, at nephrectomy. Regarding treatment: 15 Gy SBRT to primary tumor, nephrectomy 4 weeks later. Nephrectomy followed 15 Gy stereotactic body radiation by 4 weeks. Germline values: CDR1 MNHEY, CDR2 SVGAGI. The CDR3 consists of 13 residues. The V end was cut by 7 bases, the J end by 6 bases, with 15 bases between. This sample is part of a study of radiation and T cells in renal cell carcinoma. Findings and limits, study-wide: In blood, top tumor clones expanded by 2 weeks, shrinking by 4.

The clonotype was recovered from a woman aged 45 to 65 with renal cell carcinoma. The V call is TRBV6-5, the J call TRBJ1-1; no clear D. This sample comprised blood, obtained from a patient whose treatment included radiotherapy and nephrectomy. The CDR3 reads CASKSPALAEAFF. DNA for the CDR3: TGTGCCAGCAAATCCCCGGCTCTGGCTGAAGCTTTCTTT.